The sequence of this T cell receptor (beta chain) was determined in a study of chemoradiotherapy in HPV16-positive cancers. Findings and caveats of the study: During treatment, candidate HPV-specific clones and E7-related motifs expanded in tumor.

TCRdb's copy holds only in-frame clones and misses some; the assay was immunoSEQ multiplex PCR. Here the sample spans fewer than 20,000 clones, 90% being singletons. Regarding this clone: What it binds is unknown.

The CDR3 extends over 14 amino acids. CDR1 and CDR2 (germline): SGHTA, FQGNSA. The V end lost 5 bases, the J end lost 5 bases, and 15 bases lay between the germline ends. The sample was blood, taken from a patient who underwent chemoradiotherapy. The clonotype comes from a human donor with HPV-associated anogenital cancer. V gene TRBV7-2 combines with J gene TRBJ2-5, with D tentatively TRBD1 (6 bases). The DNA of the CDR3 is TGTGCCAGCAGCCTTACAGGGTACGGGGAGACCCAGTACTTC. Amino acids: CASSLTGYGETQYF.